The rows below give T cell receptor beta chains drawn from one sample of a study of cytomegalovirus exposure and HLA in healthy donors. Clones were sequenced by immunoSEQ multiplex PCR, and TCRdb holds only the in-frame ones, with some missing. The sample includes about 140,000 clones, just over 70% seen only once; the top ten take around 1.6%. Input material: PBMCs. All receptors come from a woman between 25 and 40 years old in good health and CMV-seronegative. The CDR3 runs from the conserved cysteine through the conserved F or W.

j_call v_call cdr3_aa
TRBJ2-5 TRBV5-1 CASSLSLDLGGAQYF
TRBJ2-7 TRBV29-1 CSVGGLAGGYEQYF
TRBJ1-3 TRBV2 CASTGSPSGNTIYF
TRBJ2-7 TRBV4-2 CASSPAREPYEQYF
TRBJ1-5 TRBV25-1 CASSDRGGQPQHF
TRBJ2-7 TRBV7-9 CASSSGTGVYEQYF
TRBJ1-6 TRBV27 CASMSGTGFPLHF
TRBJ1-2 TRBV6-6 CASSYGGTAYGYTF
TRBJ2-5 TRBV28 CASTRGETQYF
TRBJ2-3 TRBV7-3 CASSWGVRDTQYF
TRBJ1-3 TRBV5-1 CASSFSQGGFSGNTIYF
TRBJ1-1 TRBV6-1 CASSEGQVGTEAFF
TRBJ2-3 TRBV7-3 CASGGASTDTQYF
- TRBV27 CASSFGTEAYEQYF
TRBJ2-7 TRBV11-2 CASSFRRTGHSSYEQYF
TRBJ2-3 TRBV19 CATSDRTSGSWDTQYF